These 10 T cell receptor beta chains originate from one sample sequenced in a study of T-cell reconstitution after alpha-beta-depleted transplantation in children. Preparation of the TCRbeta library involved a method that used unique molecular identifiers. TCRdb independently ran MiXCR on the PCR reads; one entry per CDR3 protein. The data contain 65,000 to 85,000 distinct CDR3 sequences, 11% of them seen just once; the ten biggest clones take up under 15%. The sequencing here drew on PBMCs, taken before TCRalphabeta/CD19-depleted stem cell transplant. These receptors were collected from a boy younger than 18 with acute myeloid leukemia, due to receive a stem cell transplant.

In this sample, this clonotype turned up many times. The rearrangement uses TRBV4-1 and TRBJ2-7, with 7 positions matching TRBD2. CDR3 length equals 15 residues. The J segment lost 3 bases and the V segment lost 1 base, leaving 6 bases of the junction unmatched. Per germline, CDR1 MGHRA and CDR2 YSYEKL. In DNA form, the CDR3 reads TGCGCCAGCAGCCAAGTGAGTCCGGGGGGCTACGAGCAGTACTTC. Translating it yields CASSQVSPGGYEQYF.

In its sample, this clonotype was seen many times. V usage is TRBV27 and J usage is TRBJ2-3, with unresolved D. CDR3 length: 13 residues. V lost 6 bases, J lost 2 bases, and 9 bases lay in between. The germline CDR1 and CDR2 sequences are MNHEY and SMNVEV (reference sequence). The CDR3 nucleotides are TGTGCCAGCAGAGTAGGGTTCACAGATACGCAGTATTTT. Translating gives CASRVGFTDTQYF.

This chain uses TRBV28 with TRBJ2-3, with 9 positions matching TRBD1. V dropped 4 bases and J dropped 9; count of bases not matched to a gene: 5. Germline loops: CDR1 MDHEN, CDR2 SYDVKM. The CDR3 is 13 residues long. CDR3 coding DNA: TGTGCCAGCAGTTCACAGGGGGCTGGGACGCAGTATTTT. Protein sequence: CASSSQGAGTQYF.

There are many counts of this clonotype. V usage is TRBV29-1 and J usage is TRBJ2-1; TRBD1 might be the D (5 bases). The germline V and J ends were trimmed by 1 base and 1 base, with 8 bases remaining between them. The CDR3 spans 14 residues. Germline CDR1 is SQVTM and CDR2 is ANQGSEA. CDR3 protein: CSVEGGQSYNEQFF. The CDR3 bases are TGCAGCGTTGAAGGGGGCCAATCCTACAATGAGCAGTTCTTC.

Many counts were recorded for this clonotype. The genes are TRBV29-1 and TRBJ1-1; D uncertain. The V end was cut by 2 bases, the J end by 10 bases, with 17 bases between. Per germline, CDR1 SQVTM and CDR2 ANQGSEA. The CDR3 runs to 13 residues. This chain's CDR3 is CSVEPQVGPGAFF. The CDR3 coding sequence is TGCAGCGTTGAACCCCAAGTGGGCCCTGGAGCTTTCTTT.

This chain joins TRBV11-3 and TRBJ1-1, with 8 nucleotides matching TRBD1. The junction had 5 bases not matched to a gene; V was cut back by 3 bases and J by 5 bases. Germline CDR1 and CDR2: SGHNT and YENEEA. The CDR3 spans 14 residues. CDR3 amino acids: CASSFRGLGTEAFF. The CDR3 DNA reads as TGTGCCAGCAGCTTCAGGGGGCTCGGGACTGAAGCTTTCTTT.

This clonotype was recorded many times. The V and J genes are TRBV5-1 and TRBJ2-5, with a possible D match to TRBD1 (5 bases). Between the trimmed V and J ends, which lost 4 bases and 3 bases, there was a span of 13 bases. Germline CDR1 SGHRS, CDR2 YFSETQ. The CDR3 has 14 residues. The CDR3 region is CASSLDRSKETQYF. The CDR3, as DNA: TGCGCCAGCAGCCTCGACAGATCCAAAGAGACCCAGTACTTC.

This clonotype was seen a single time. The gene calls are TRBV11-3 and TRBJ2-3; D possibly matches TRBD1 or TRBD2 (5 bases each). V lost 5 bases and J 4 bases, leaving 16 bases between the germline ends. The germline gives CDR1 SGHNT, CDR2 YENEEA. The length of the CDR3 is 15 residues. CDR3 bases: TGTGCCAGCAGCCCGGGGACGTGGCGGTCAGATACGCAGTATTTT. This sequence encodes CASSPGTWRSDTQYF. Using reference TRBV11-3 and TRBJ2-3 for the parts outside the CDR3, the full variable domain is EAGVVQSPRYKIIEKKQPVAFWCNPISGHNTLYWYLQNLGQGPELLIRYENEEAVDDSQLPKDRFSAERLKGVDSTLKIQPAELGDSAVYLCASSPGTWRSDTQYFGPGTRLTVL.

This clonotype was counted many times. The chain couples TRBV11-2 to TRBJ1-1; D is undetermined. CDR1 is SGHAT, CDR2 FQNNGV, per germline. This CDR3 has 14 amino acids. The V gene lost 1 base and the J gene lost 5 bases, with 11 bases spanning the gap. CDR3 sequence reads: CASSLVLGGTEAFF. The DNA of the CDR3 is TGTGCCAGCAGCTTAGTTTTGGGCGGGACTGAAGCTTTCTTT.

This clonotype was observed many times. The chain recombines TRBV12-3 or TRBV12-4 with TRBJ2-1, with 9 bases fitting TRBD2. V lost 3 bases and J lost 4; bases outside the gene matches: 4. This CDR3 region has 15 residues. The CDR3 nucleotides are TGTGCCAGCAGTTTGGTTAGCGGGAGTTACAATGAGCAGTTCTTC. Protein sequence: CASSLVSGSYNEQFF.